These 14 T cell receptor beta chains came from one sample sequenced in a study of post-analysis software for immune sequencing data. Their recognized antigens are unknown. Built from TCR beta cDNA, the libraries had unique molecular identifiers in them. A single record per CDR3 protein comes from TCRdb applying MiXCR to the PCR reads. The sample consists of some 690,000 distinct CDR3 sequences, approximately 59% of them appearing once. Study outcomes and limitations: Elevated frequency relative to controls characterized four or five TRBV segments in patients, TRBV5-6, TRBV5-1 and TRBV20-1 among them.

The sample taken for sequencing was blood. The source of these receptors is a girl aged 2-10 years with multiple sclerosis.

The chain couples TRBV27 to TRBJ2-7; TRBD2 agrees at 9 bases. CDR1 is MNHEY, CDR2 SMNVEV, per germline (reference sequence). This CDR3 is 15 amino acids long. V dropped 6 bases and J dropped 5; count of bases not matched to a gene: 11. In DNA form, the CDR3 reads TGTGCCAGCAGGGGAGTAGCGGGAGTAATCCACGAGCAGTACTTC. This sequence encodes CASRGVAGVIHEQYF.

The CDR3 coding sequence is TGTGCCAGCAGTAGACGGGACAGGGTTTCGGGCGAGCAGTACTTC. The encoded protein is CASSRRDRVSGEQYF. The chain carries TRBV25-1 and TRBJ2-7; 9 bases fit TRBD1. V was clipped by 5 bases and J by 6 bases; unmatched bases: 11. The germline V gene has CDR1 MGHDK and CDR2 SYGVNS. This CDR3 region has 15 residues.

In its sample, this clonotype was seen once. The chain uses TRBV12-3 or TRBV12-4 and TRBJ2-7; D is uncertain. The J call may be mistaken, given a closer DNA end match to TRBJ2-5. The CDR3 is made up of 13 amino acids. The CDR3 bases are TGTGCCAGCAGGGACGACTGGGTTGAGACCCAGTACTTC. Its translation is CASRDDWVETQYF.

The CDR3 region has the DNA TGCAGCGGGGGAGACACTAACTATGGCTACACCTTC. Translated, it gives CSGGDTNYGYTF. This chain links TRBV29-1 with TRBJ1-2; the D is unclear. Deletions cut 7 bases from V and 0 bases from J, with 9 bases between. The V gene's germline CDR1 is SQVTM and CDR2 ANQGSEA. The CDR3 spans 12 residues. The whole variable domain, filled in from reference TRBV29-1 and TRBJ1-2, reads SAVISQKPSRDICQRGTSLTIQCQVDSQVTMMFWYRQQPGQSLTLIATANQGSEATYESGFVIDKFPISRPNLTFSTLTVSNMSPEDSSIYLCSGGDTNYGYTFGSGTRLTVV.

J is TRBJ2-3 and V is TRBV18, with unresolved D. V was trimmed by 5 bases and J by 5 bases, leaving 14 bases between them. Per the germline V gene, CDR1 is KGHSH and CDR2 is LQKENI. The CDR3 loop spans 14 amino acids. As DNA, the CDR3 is TGTGCCAGCTCAGGAATGATTCGGCAAGATACGCAGTATTTT. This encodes CASSGMIRQDTQYF.

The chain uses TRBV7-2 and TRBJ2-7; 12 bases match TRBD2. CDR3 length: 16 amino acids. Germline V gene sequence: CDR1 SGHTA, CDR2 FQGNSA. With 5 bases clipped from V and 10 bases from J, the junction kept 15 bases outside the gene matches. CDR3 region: CASSLLAGGLPNTQYF. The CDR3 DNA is TGTGCCAGCAGCCTACTAGCGGGGGGACTACCCAACACCCAGTACTTC.

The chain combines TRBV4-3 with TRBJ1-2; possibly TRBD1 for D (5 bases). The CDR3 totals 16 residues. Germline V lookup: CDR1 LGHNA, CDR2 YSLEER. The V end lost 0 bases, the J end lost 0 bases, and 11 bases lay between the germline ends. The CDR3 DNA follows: TGCGCCAGCAGCCAAGATTGGGGCAGTGCTAACTATGGCTACACCTTC. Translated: CASSQDWGSANYGYTF.

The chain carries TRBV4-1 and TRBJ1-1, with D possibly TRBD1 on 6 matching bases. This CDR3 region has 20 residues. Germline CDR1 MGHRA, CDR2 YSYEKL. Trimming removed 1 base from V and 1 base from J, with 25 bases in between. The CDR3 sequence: CASSQGNFILTGLKNTEAFF. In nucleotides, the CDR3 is TGCGCCAGCAGCCAAGGAAACTTCATACTTACAGGGTTGAAGAACACTGAAGCTTTCTTT.

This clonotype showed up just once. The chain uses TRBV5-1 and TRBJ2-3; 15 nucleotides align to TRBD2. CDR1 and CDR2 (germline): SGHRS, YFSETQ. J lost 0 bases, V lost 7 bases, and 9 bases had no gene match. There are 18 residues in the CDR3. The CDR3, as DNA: TGCGCCAGCGGCCCCGGGACTAGCGGGGGGCATAGCACAGATACGCAGTATTTT. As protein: CASGPGTSGGHSTDTQYF.

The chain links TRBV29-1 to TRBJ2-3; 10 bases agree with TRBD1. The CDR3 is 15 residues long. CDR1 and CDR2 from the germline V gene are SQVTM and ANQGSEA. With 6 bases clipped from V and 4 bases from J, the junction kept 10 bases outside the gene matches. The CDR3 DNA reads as TGCAGCGTCGCCAAAGGGACAGGGGCGGCAGATACGCAGTATTTT. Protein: CSVAKGTGAADTQYF.

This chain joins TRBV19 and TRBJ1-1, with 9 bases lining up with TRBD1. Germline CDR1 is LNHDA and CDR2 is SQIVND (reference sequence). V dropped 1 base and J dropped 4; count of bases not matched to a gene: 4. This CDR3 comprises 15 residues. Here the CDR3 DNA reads TGTGCCAGTAGTATAGTCGGGACAGGGTCCACTGAAGCTTTCTTT. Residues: CASSIVGTGSTEAFF.

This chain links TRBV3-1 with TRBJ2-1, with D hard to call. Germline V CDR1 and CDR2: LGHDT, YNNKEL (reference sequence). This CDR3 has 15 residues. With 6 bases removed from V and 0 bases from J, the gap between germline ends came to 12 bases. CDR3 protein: CASSSTSSSYNEQFF. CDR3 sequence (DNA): TGTGCCAGCAGTTCGACTTCTAGCTCCTACAATGAGCAGTTCTTC.

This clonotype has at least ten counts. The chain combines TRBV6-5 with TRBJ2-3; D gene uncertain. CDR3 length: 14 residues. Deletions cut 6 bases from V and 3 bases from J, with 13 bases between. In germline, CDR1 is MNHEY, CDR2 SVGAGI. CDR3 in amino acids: CASSPTLRTDTQYF. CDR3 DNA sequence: TGTGCCAGCAGCCCGACCCTAAGGACAGATACGCAGTATTTT.

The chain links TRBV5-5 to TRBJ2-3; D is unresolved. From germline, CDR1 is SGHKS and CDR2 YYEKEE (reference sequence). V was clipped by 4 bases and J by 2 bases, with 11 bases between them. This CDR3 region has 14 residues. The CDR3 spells CASSPLQSTDTQYF. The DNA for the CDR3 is TGTGCCAGCAGCCCCCTCCAGTCCACAGATACGCAGTATTTT.